The present T cell receptor (beta chain) was sequenced within a study of identical twins. A single record per CDR3 protein comes from TCRdb applying MiXCR to the 5' RACE reads. Of nearly 250,000 distinct CDR3 sequences listed, approximately 7% are singletons. Healthy Caucasians alone served as donors. This clonotype appeared many times. The V and J ends lost 3 bases and 3 bases, in that order; junction bases with no gene match: 10. This CDR3 is 17 amino acids long. Germline CDR1 is MGHRA and CDR2 is YSYEKL. This sample also belongs to another study, concerning yellow fever vaccine responses in identical twins.

The J gene is TRBJ2-1, the V gene TRBV4-1; 8 nucleotides agree with TRBD2. Material: memory (CD45RO+) T cells sorted from blood. This receptor was taken from a woman aged 18-29 years in good health. CDR3 nucleotide sequence: TGCGCCAGCAGCCAGGGGCTACTAGCGGAAATCTACAATGAGCAGTTCTTC. This sequence encodes CASSQGLLAEIYNEQFF.